Presented here are 3 T cell receptor beta chains from one specimen sequenced in a study of T cells in Graves' hyperthyroidism and ophthalmopathy. There were TCR beta CDR3 regions amplified from RNA transcripts. HTBI primers drove first-round RT-PCR of the TCR CDR3. TCRdb ran MiXCR on the multiplex PCR reads and lists one entry per CDR3 protein. The sample carries 300,000 to 450,000 distinct CDR3 sequences, 13% recorded once. The sequenced sample consisted of blood. These receptors came from a man aged 25 to 45 with Graves' hyperthyroidism that later progressed to Graves' ophthalmopathy.

This clonotype was counted at least ten times. At one of its ends the junction is not consistent with the germline gene, which may arise from a read error. The chain has TRBV6-1 and TRBJ1-1; 12 bases map to TRBD1. The CDR3 extends over 15 amino acids. Germline CDR1 and CDR2: MNHNS and SASEGT. The CDR3 spells CASSEGTGGGNEAFF. CDR3 in DNA: TGTGCCAGCAGCGAAGGGACAGGGGGCGGAAACGAAGCTTTCTTT.

This clonotype has at least ten counts. V is TRBV6-1 and J is TRBJ2-3; D uncertain. V gave up 6 bases and J gave up 3 bases, with 10 bases separating them. The CDR3 consists of 13 residues. The germline gives CDR1 MNHNS, CDR2 SASEGT. The CDR3 nucleotides read TGTGCCAGCAGCCCCCAATGGACAGATACGCAGTATTTT. This encodes CASSPQWTDTQYF.

With regard to this clonotype: A much larger clone differs from this one at a single base, so this may be a read error. The chain uses TRBV5-6 and TRBJ2-7; possibly TRBD1 for D (5 bases). Germline CDR1 and CDR2: SGHDT and YYEEEE. The V end was cut by 0 bases, the J end by 5 bases, with 15 bases between. The CDR3 covers 15 residues. CDR3 protein: CASSLERQSLDEQYF. The CDR3 nucleotides read TGTGCCAGCAGCTTGGAGAGACAGTCCCTCGACGAGCAGTACTTC. The whole variable domain, filled in from reference TRBV5-6 and TRBJ2-7, reads DAGVTQSPTHLIKTRGQQVTLRCSPKSGHDTVSWYQQALGQGPQFIFQYYEEEERQRGNFPDRFSGHQFPNYSSELNVNALLLGDSALYLCASSLERQSLDEQYFGPGTRLTVT.